This TCR beta chain came from a study of cytomegalovirus exposure and HLA in healthy donors. Findings and limits, study-wide: Association with HLA alleles at 0.05 false discovery rate was found for around 17,000 TCR beta sequences in a later analysis.

CDR3 size: 15 residues. V was trimmed by 0 bases and J by 7 bases, leaving 13 bases between them. In germline, CDR1 is MGHRA, CDR2 YSYEKL. 60 Vbeta and 13 Jbeta primers were used in PCR. Using immunoSEQ multiplex PCR, the repertoire was profiled, and TCRdb retains in-frame clones only, with some absent. The sample shows about 190,000 clones, over 65% of them seen only once. In nominal health when sampled, donors likely had unrecorded immune exposures nonetheless. Details on this clone: Its cognate antigen is unknown.

Sequences were obtained from PBMCs. The TCR originated in a woman between 25 and 40 years old in good health and CMV-seronegative. The chain uses TRBV4-1 and TRBJ2-1, with D unclear. CDR3 nucleotide sequence: TGCGCCAGCAGCCAAGACCCCAGAAGAGGTAATGAGCAGTTCTTC. Amino acid sequence: CASSQDPRRGNEQFF.